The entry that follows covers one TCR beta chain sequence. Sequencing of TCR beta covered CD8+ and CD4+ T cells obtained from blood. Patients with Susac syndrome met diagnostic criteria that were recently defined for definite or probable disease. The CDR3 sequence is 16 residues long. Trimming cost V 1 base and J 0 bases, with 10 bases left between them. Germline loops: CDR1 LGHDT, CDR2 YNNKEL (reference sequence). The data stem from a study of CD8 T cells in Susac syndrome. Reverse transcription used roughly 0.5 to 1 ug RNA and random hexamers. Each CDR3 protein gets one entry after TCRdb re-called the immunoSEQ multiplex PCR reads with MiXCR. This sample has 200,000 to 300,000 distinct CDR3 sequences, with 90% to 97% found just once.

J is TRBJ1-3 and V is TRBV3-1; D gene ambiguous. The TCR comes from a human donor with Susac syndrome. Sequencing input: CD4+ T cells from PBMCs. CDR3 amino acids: CASSQGEGYSGNTIYF. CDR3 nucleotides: TGTGCCAGCAGCCAAGGGGAGGGTTACTCTGGAAACACCATATATTTT.